A single sample is the source of the 17 T cell receptor beta chains below, sequenced in a study of T cell responses to AZD1222 COVID-19 vaccine. Sequencing used immunoSEQ multiplex PCR; TCRdb keeps in-frame clones, though not all of them. The table lists roughly 140,000 clones, roughly nine tenths of them singletons. The source was peripheral blood, collected on day 0 of AZD1222 vaccination. The origin of the receptors is an adult in good health.

This clone is a singleton in its sample. The chain couples TRBV4-1 to TRBJ2-7; D remains ambiguous. The J call may be mistaken, given a closer DNA end match to TRBJ2-1. The CDR3 is 11 residues long. Germline CDR1 reads MGHRA; CDR2 reads YSYEKL. The CDR3 DNA reads TGCGCCAGCAGCTATCACAATGAGCAGTTCTTC. Protein sequence: CASSYHNEQFF.

This chain links TRBV6-5 with TRBJ1-6, with no clear D. V lost 1 base and J 10 bases, leaving 11 bases between the germline ends. Looked up from germline, CDR1 is MNHEY and CDR2 is SVGAGI. The CDR3 has 14 amino acids. CDR3 region: CASSYWLIGSPLHF. CDR3 DNA: TGTGCCAGCAGTTACTGGCTTATCGGGTCACCCCTCCACTTT.

V and J are TRBV5-1 and TRBJ1-1; D uncertain. The germline V and J ends were trimmed by 0 bases and 1 base, with 7 bases remaining between them. Germline V gives CDR1 SGHRS, CDR2 YFSETQ. This CDR3 contains 14 residues. DNA for the CDR3: TGCGCCAGCAGCTTGGAAGGGCCGAACACTGAAGCTTTCTTT. Translated, it gives CASSLEGPNTEAFF.

This chain uses TRBV6-4 with TRBJ1-4; no firm D call. The CDR3 consists of 15 residues. In germline, CDR1 is MRHNA, CDR2 SNTAGT. V lost 4 bases and J lost 0, with 9 bases in between. The CDR3 coding sequence is TGTGCCAGCAGTGCCTCTATTGCAACTAATGAAAAACTGTTTTTT. Amino acids: CASSASIATNEKLFF.

The genes are TRBV12-3 or TRBV12-4 and TRBJ1-2; tentative D call: TRBD1 (5 bases). This CDR3 has 13 amino acids. V was cut by 1 base and J by 3 bases, with 6 bases left in between. The CDR3 DNA reads TGTGCCAGCAGTTTAGGGGACTACTATGGCTACACCTTC. Translation: CASSLGDYYGYTF.

The chain's CDR3 is CASSVKQEGYGYTF. For the CDR3, the DNA is TGTGCCAGCAGCGTCAAACAAGAAGGCTATGGCTACACCTTC. This sequence joins TRBV6-5 and TRBJ1-2; D call uncertain. Germline V gene sequence: CDR1 MNHEY, CDR2 SVGAGI. There are 14 residues in the CDR3. The V and J ends lost 6 bases and 4 bases respectively, with 15 bases between them.

The V and J genes are TRBV5-1 and TRBJ2-1; a possible D gene is TRBD2 (6 bases). CDR3 length: 12 amino acids. V was cut by 3 bases and J by 7 bases, with 8 bases left in between. The germline gives CDR1 SGHRS, CDR2 YFSETQ. The CDR3 sequence is CASSSEGNEQFF. CDR3 DNA sequence: TGCGCCAGCAGCTCGGAGGGGAATGAGCAGTTCTTC.

The chain has TRBV7-2 and TRBJ2-2; 8 bases are a match to TRBD2. CDR3 size: 16 residues. Germline V gene lookup returns CDR1 SGHTA and CDR2 FQGNSA. The V segment lost 2 bases and the J segment 6 bases; nucleotides outside the gene matches: 8. This chain's CDR3 is CASSLFGGASAGELFF. CDR3 sequence (DNA): TGTGCCAGCAGCTTATTCGGGGGGGCATCCGCCGGGGAGCTGTTTTTT.

This chain links TRBV6-5 with TRBJ2-7; D might be TRBD1 or TRBD2, each matching 7 bases. Germline CDR1 MNHEY, CDR2 SVGAGI. Deletions cut 6 bases from V and 5 bases from J, with 20 bases between. The CDR3 consists of 15 residues. In DNA form, the CDR3 reads TGTGCCAGCAGCCGATCCAGGGGGGGGGCAGACGAGCAGTACTTC. This codes for CASSRSRGGADEQYF.

The chain couples TRBV5-4 to TRBJ1-2, with TRBD1 identical over 7 bases. The CDR3 has 14 residues. Germline-derived CDR1 and CDR2 are SGHNT and YYREEE (reference sequence). J lost 2 bases, V lost 3 bases, and 4 bases had no gene match. DNA for the CDR3: TGTGCCAGCAGCTCGGGACAGTCAAACTATGGCTACACCTTC. This gives the protein CASSSGQSNYGYTF.

The gene calls are TRBV29-1 and TRBJ2-7; D is possibly TRBD1 (5 bases). The V and J ends lost 5 bases and 2 bases respectively, with 19 bases between them. Germline CDR1 SQVTM, CDR2 ANQGSEA. The CDR3 runs 15 residues. The CDR3 region has the DNA TGCAGCGTTTCTGGAATCCGGGCCAGGGCCTACGAGCAGTACTTC. As protein: CSVSGIRARAYEQYF.

This chain joins TRBV3-1 (or the pseudogene TRBV3-2) and TRBJ2-7, with D possibly TRBD2 on 6 matching bases. Looked up from germline, CDR1 is LGHDT and CDR2 is YNNKEL (reference sequence). The V end was cut by 1 base, the J end by 9 bases, with 10 bases between. The CDR3 has 12 amino acids. The CDR3 DNA reads TGTGCCAGCAGCCAAGTGGAGCGGGCGCAGTACTTC. Translated, it gives CASSQVERAQYF.

The chain uses TRBV4-1 and TRBJ2-3; the D gene could be TRBD1 or TRBD2 (5 bases each). Germline assignment: CDR1 MGHRA and CDR2 YSYEKL. This CDR3 is 14 amino acids long. V gave up 7 bases and J gave up 5 bases, with 16 bases separating them. In DNA, the CDR3 is TGCGCCAGCACCCAGCTCGGGGCTAAAGATACGCAGTATTTT. Amino acid sequence: CASTQLGAKDTQYF.

The chain joins TRBV18 to TRBJ1-4, with D uncertain. The V gene's germline CDR1 is KGHSH and CDR2 LQKENI. V was trimmed by 1 base and J by 7 bases, leaving 16 bases between them. The CDR3 sequence is 16 residues long. DNA of the CDR3: TGTGCCAGCTCACCACGCTCACCGTCGAGTAGTGAAAAACTGTTTTTT. It codes for CASSPRSPSSSEKLFF.

The V gene is TRBV2, the J gene TRBJ1-5; TRBD1 matches at 7 bases. CDR1 is SNHLY and CDR2 is FYNNEI in the germline V gene. The CDR3 runs to 15 residues. V gave up 6 bases and J gave up 4 bases; unmatched junction bases: 9. The CDR3 sequence is CASRGRQGPNQPQHF. CDR3 DNA sequence: TGTGCCAGCAGGGGCCGACAGGGCCCGAATCAGCCCCAGCATTTT.

The chain has TRBV14 and TRBJ2-3; 8 nucleotides line up with TRBD2. J was trimmed by 0 bases and V by 2 bases; bases with no gene match: 13. CDR1 is SGHDN, CDR2 FVKESK, per germline. The CDR3 is 19 amino acids. The CDR3 DNA reads TGTGCCAGCAGCCAACTTGGACTAGCTCTTTTGAGAAGCACAGATACGCAGTATTTT. Translating it yields CASSQLGLALLRSTDTQYF.

The V gene is TRBV6-5, the J gene TRBJ1-5; 7 nucleotides line up with TRBD1. CDR3 size: 15 residues. Losses at the gene ends were 0 bases for V and 3 bases for J; bases not matched to a gene: 2. Per the germline V gene, CDR1 is MNHEY and CDR2 is SVGAGI. The CDR3 bases are TGTGCCAGCAGTTACTCGGGACAGCTCAATCAGCCCCAGCATTTT. As protein: CASSYSGQLNQPQHF.